This TCR beta chain came from a study of beta chain features in type 1 diabetes. Background on the study: Sorted cells, around 100 million in number, were examined across all samples.

The CDR3 extends over 12 amino acids. V was shortened by 4 bases and J by 3 bases, with 7 bases between the two germline ends. Germline V CDR1 and CDR2: SQVTM, ANQGSEA. Reverse transcription of all isolated RNA meant that expressed TCRB transcripts were sequenced. Roughly 3.4 million reads were obtained on average from naive, central memory and regulatory T cell samples. The assay was immunoSEQ multiplex PCR, and TCRdb's table has in-frame clones only and misses some. The table includes around 140,000 clones, roughly 10% detected once. This clone was counted a few times. Its cognate antigen is unknown. Study-wide points: PCR may have favored shorter templates equally in patients and controls. Among patients with Type 1 diabetes, TCRB CDR3s were moderately but significantly shorter in every one of the four CD4+ subsets.

The V call is TRBV29-1, the J call TRBJ2-1, with D tentatively TRBD2 (5 bases). The receptor was isolated from a man in his thirties or forties with type 1 diabetes. Sequencing was carried out using central memory CD4+ T cells from blood. The CDR3 DNA reads as TGCAGCGTTGCTGAGGGCTACAATGAGCAGTTCTTC. This gives the protein CSVAEGYNEQFF.